One and the same sample provided the 14 T cell receptor beta chains below, sequenced in a study of early T cells in non-severe SARS-CoV-2 infection. One entry per CDR3 protein, called by TCRdb with MiXCR from the 5' RACE reads. The table shows about 62,000 distinct CDR3 sequences, with more than 9% occurring only once. Sequenced sample: whole blood. These receptors were obtained from an adult who was a healthcare worker with PCR-confirmed SARS-CoV-2 infection or an uninfected control (not recorded which).

This clonotype was seen repeatedly, ten times or more. The chain has TRBV5-8 and TRBJ1-1; no reliable D call. There are 13 residues in the CDR3. Trimming took 5 bases from V and 5 from J, leaving 13 bases between them. CDR1 and CDR2 (germline): SGHTS, YDEGEE. CDR3 nucleotides: TGTGCCAGCAGACGGGAGAGGGCGACTGAAGCTTTCTTT. Its translation is CASRRERATEAFF.

The table lists this clonotype with many counts. CDR3 residues: CATSDFLGTENNEQFF. CDR3 nucleotides: TGTGCCACCAGTGATTTTCTTGGGACAGAGAACAATGAGCAGTTCTTC. The rearrangement links TRBV24-1 to TRBJ2-1; 7 bases agree with TRBD1. The germline CDR1 and CDR2 sequences are KGHDR and SFDVKD. V was pared by 1 base and J by 5 bases, with 7 bases of the junction left unmatched. The CDR3 runs 16 residues.

This clonotype appeared a few times. The chain carries TRBV20-1 and TRBJ1-2; 8 bases align to TRBD1. CDR1 is DFQATT, CDR2 SNEGSKA, per germline (reference sequence). This CDR3 has 13 residues. With V trimmed by 0 bases and J by 5 bases, 2 bases remained unmatched. Written as DNA, the CDR3 is TGCAGTGCTAGAGACAGGGGGCGTTATGGCTACACCTTC. This gives the protein CSARDRGRYGYTF.

This clonotype was seen more than once but under ten times. This chain joins TRBV7-2 and TRBJ2-2, with TRBD2 matching over 10 bases. This CDR3 has 16 amino acids. V lost 4 bases to trimming and J lost 8 bases; unmatched junction nucleotides: 10. The germline gives CDR1 SGHTA, CDR2 FQGNSA. The CDR3 nucleotides are TGTGCCAGCAGCTGGCGGCTAGCGGGGGTTAGAGGGGAGCTGTTTTTT. Its protein product is CASSWRLAGVRGELFF.

This clonotype has at least ten counts. The J gene is TRBJ1-2, the V gene TRBV4-1; 7 bases match TRBD1. Germline V gene lookup returns CDR1 MGHRA and CDR2 YSYEKL. V lost 2 bases, J lost 4 bases, and 10 bases stayed unmatched. This CDR3 is 16 amino acids long. The CDR3 sequence: CASSQLTGTALYGYTF. CDR3 DNA: TGCGCCAGCAGCCAACTTACGGGGACAGCTCTCTATGGCTACACCTTC.

This clonotype was detected ten times or more. The chain joins TRBV20-1 to TRBJ2-7; TRBD2 is a possible D gene (6 bases). The V end was cut by 4 bases, the J end by 1 base, with 14 bases between. Per germline, CDR1 DFQATT and CDR2 SNEGSKA (reference sequence). The CDR3 spans 14 residues. In DNA, the CDR3 is TGCAGTGCTATGGAGGGCCTGCCATCCTACGAGCAGTACGTC. Translation gives CSAMEGLPSYEQYV.

Only one count was recorded for this clonotype. Likely a read error: the CDR3 ends without its conserved phenylalanine or tryptophan. No DNA is shown, since the ends of the CDR3 on it are uncertain; the CDR3 is the one TCRdb lists. This chain connects TRBV28 to TRBJ2-3; TRBD2, the D gene given by the table, was not confirmed from the DNA. The CDR3 sequence runs 13 residues, both termini included. The V gene's germline CDR1 is MDHEN and CDR2 SYDVKM. CDR3 residues: CASSEDTRDQRSS.

The chain combines TRBV6-6 with TRBJ1-1, with 7 bases aligning to TRBD1. CDR3 size: 15 residues. V was clipped by 2 bases and J by 4 bases; unmatched bases: 7. CDR1 MNHNY and CDR2 SVGAGI come from the germline V gene (reference sequence). CDR3 sequence reads: CASSYRGRGRTEAFF. The DNA of the CDR3 is TGTGCCAGCAGTTACAGGGGGCGCGGGCGCACTGAAGCTTTCTTT.

This clonotype appeared many times. This rearrangement joins TRBV5-8 to TRBJ2-5; D gene ambiguous. Trimming took 0 bases from V and 5 from J, leaving 5 bases between them. This CDR3 has 12 amino acids. Germline lookup yields CDR1 SGHTS and CDR2 YDEGEE. The CDR3 sequence is CASSLGRETQYF. CDR3 DNA sequence: TGTGCCAGCAGCTTGGGCAGGGAGACCCAGTACTTC.

This clonotype has only a few counts. The V call is TRBV12-3 or TRBV12-4, the J call TRBJ2-5; TRBD1 matches at 9 bases. Trimming at V came to 7 bases and at J to 2 bases, leaving 2 bases not matched to a gene. The CDR3 has 13 residues. The CDR3 DNA is TGTGCCAGCAAGGACAGGGGTCAAGAGACCCAGTACTTC. This translates into CASKDRGQETQYF.

The V and J genes are TRBV2 and TRBJ1-1, with D possibly being TRBD1 (6 bases). Germline lookup yields CDR1 SNHLY and CDR2 FYNNEI. The ends were cut back, 6 bases at V and 7 bases at J, with 12 bases in the middle. This CDR3 comprises 12 residues. The chain's CDR3 is CASSQQGFEAFF. The CDR3 DNA reads TGTGCCAGCAGCCAACAGGGTTTTGAAGCTTTCTTT.

A few counts support this clonotype. The V call is TRBV7-8, the J call TRBJ2-1; TRBD2 aligns across 9 bases. Germline CDR1 reads SGHVS; CDR2 reads FQNEAQ. V lost 4 bases, J lost 4 bases, and 8 bases stayed unmatched. There are 16 residues in the CDR3. Here the CDR3 DNA reads TGTGCCAGCAGCTCGGATAGCGGGGGTCTGTACAATGAGCAGTTCTTC. Its protein is CASSSDSGGLYNEQFF.

The chain couples TRBV5-1 to TRBJ2-3; 12 nucleotides match TRBD2. Germline CDR1 reads SGHRS; CDR2 reads YFSETQ. This CDR3 is built from 17 residues. J gave up 0 bases and V 2 bases, and 4 bases lay outside the gene matches. CDR3 sequence (DNA): TGCGCCAGCAGCTTCCGGACTAGCGGGACTAGCACAGATACGCAGTATTTT. It yields the protein CASSFRTSGTSTDTQYF.

There are a few counts of this clonotype. This sequence joins TRBV12-5 and TRBJ2-5, with D unclear. Trimming shortened V by 5 bases and J by 5 bases, and 12 bases separated the two germline ends. The germline V gene encodes CDR1 LGHNT and CDR2 FRNRAP. This CDR3 is built from 13 residues. For the CDR3, the DNA is TGTGCTAGTGGTGACTTTCACCCGGAGACCCAGTACTTC. Translated: CASGDFHPETQYF.